This TCR beta chain came from a study of OX40 agonist ivuxolimab in advanced cancers. Study information: Under the entry rules, prior anti-PD-1, anti-PD-L1 or anti-CTLA-4 therapy was allowed, and roughly 39% had some.

Generated by immunoSEQ multiplex PCR, the TCRdb table keeps only in-frame clones and is missing some. The sample lists 90,000 to 150,000 clones; 75% to 90% were seen once. Whole-study results and caveats: There were, on average, more expanded clones in CD8+ T cells than in CD4+.

V gave up 1 base and J gave up 7 bases, with 8 bases separating them. From germline, CDR1 is SGHAT and CDR2 FQNNGV. The CDR3 is 13 amino acids. This clone was counted a few times. What it binds is unknown. Sequenced here: CD4+ or CD8+ T cells sorted from blood, sampled in a trial of the OX40 agonist ivuxolimab. The J gene is TRBJ2-1, the V gene TRBV11-2; D is undetermined. This clonotype was sampled from an adult with an advanced solid tumor such as melanoma, head and neck, liver or kidney cancer. CDR3 bases: TGTGCCAGCAGCTTAGGGGCTCCTAATGAGCAGTTCTTC. Its translation: CASSLGAPNEQFF.